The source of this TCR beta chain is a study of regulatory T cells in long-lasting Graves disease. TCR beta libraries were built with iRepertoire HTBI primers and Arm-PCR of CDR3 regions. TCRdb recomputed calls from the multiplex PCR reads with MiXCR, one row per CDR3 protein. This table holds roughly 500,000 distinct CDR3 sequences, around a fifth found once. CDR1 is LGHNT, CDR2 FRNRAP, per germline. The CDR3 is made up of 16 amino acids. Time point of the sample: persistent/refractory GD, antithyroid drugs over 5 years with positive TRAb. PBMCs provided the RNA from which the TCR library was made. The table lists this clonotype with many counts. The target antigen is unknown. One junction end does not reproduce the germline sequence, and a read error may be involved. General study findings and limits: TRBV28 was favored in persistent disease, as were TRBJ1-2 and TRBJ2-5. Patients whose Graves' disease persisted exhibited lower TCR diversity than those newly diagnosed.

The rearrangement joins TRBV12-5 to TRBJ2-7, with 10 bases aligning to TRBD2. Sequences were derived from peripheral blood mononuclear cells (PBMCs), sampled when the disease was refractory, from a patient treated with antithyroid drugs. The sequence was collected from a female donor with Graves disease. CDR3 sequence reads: CASGSLGLADRLLSNF. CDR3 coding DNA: TGTGCTAGTGGTTCGCTCGGACTAGCGGACCGCCTCCTATCTAACTTC.